What follows are 30 T cell receptor beta chains derived from one specimen sequenced in a study of T-cell memory formation after mild COVID-19 (dated by TCRdb to 2020 to 2023). Libraries were prepared through 5' RACE. Data came from an Illumina NovaSeq 6000. TCRdb reworked the public reads: Q25 trimming with fastp, MiXCR clone assembly, productive beta chains retained. A single entry per CDR3 protein holds the most common genes and DNA from its merged rows. The sample contains approximately 430,000 distinct CDR3 sequences, roughly a quarter of them found a single time. Clones ranked in the top ten supply around 13% of the sample. Material for sequencing was PBMCs or a T cell subset sorted from them (not recorded which). Receptors originate from an adult woman who had mild COVID-19 (a few samples of this study predate the infection). The sample titles of this study are shuffled in the database, so cell type and time point are left out; the donor was told from shared clones.

This clonotype was detected a few times. The chain is built from TRBV4-3 and TRBJ2-5, with D possibly matching TRBD2 (7 bases). Trimming left V 4 bases short and J 13 bases short, with 25 bases between. The CDR3 spans 15 residues. Germline CDR1 is LGHNA and CDR2 is YSLEER. The CDR3 DNA reads TGCGCCAGCAGCCCTTCCGGAATGCGGGGGCCCGGTCCGTACTTC. Its protein product is CASSPSGMRGPGPYF.

This chain links TRBV6-5 with TRBJ1-5, with TRBD1 as a possible D gene (5 bases). Per the germline V gene, CDR1 is MNHEY and CDR2 is SVGAGI. Trimming cost V 1 base and J 5 bases, with 18 bases left between them. This CDR3 spans 17 amino acids. The CDR3, as DNA: TGTGCCAGCAGTTACTATGATCCATCACGGGGGGATCAGCCCCAGCATTTT. It codes for CASSYYDPSRGDQPQHF.

The V call is TRBV5-1, the J call TRBJ2-7; the D gene is possibly TRBD1 (5 bases). Germline V gene lookup returns CDR1 SGHRS and CDR2 YFSETQ. This CDR3 region has 13 residues. Trimming pared 2 bases from V and 4 bases from J, leaving 10 bases between. CDR3 residues: CASSFDSRYEQYF. CDR3 nucleotide sequence: TGCGCCAGCAGCTTTGACAGCCGTTACGAGCAGTACTTC.

This clonotype was counted only a few times. The rearrangement links TRBV5-1 to TRBJ2-2; 11 nucleotides agree with TRBD1. The germline CDR1 and CDR2 sequences are SGHRS and YFSETQ. This CDR3 spans 16 amino acids. J gave up 6 bases and V 4 bases, and 8 bases lay outside the gene matches. CDR3 sequence (DNA): TGCGCCAGCAGCCAGGGACAGGGGGTACCCTCCGGGGAGCTGTTTTTT. It codes for CASSQGQGVPSGELFF.

This clonotype was recorded a few times. This sequence joins TRBV7-9 and TRBJ1-1; tentatively, D is TRBD1 (6 bases). V was cut by 1 base and J by 1 base, with 10 bases left in between. The CDR3 covers 15 residues. In germline, CDR1 is SEHNR, CDR2 FQNEAQ (reference sequence). The CDR3 DNA is TGTGCCAGCAGCTTAGTTGGGGGGCCGAACACTGAAGCTTTCTTT. It translates to CASSLVGGPNTEAFF.

The chain recombines TRBV12-3 or TRBV12-4 with TRBJ1-5, with D hard to call. V lost 2 bases and J 7 bases, leaving 9 bases between the germline ends. This CDR3 has 13 amino acids. DNA of the CDR3: TGTGCCAGCAGTTTAACGCCGGGCCAGCCCCAGCATTTT. This codes for CASSLTPGQPQHF.

Only a few counts were recorded for this clonotype. This sequence joins TRBV7-8 and TRBJ2-7, with D unresolved. With 2 bases removed from V and 2 bases from J, the gap between germline ends came to 7 bases. The germline V gene has CDR1 SGHVS and CDR2 FQNEAQ. The length of the CDR3 is 13 residues. The CDR3 loop is CASSLMATYEQYF. The CDR3 nucleotides read TGTGCCAGCAGCTTAATGGCTACCTACGAGCAGTACTTC.

The chain combines TRBV12-3 or TRBV12-4 with TRBJ2-2; a possible D gene is TRBD2 (6 bases). CDR3 length equals 15 residues. V lost 1 base and J 6 bases, leaving 12 bases between the germline ends. The CDR3 protein is CASSLGGDGAGELFF. As DNA, the CDR3 is TGTGCCAGCAGTTTAGGGGGGGACGGCGCCGGGGAGCTGTTTTTT.

The chain has TRBV6-5 and TRBJ2-1, with D possibly matching TRBD2 (5 bases). Germline V gives CDR1 MNHEY, CDR2 SVGAGI. V lost 3 bases, J lost 5 bases, and 8 bases lay in between. There are 13 residues in the CDR3. As DNA, the CDR3 is TGTGCCAGCAGTTATGACGGGGACAATGAGCAGTTCTTC. It translates to CASSYDGDNEQFF.

This chain links TRBV4-2 with TRBJ1-1; D gene ambiguous. Trimming cost V 0 bases and J 5 bases, with 10 bases left between them. Germline V gene sequence: CDR1 LGHNA, CDR2 YNFKEQ. This CDR3 comprises 14 residues. As DNA, the CDR3 is TGTGCCAGCAGCCAAGATGTAATCCCGACTGAAGCTTTCTTT. It yields the protein CASSQDVIPTEAFF.

This chain connects TRBV29-1 to TRBJ2-1; perhaps TRBD1 as D (5 bases). Germline V CDR1 and CDR2: SQVTM, ANQGSEA. The CDR3 is 15 residues long. V shed 0 bases and J shed 7 bases, with 16 bases lying between them. DNA for the CDR3: TGCAGCGTTGAAGATCTAAGTATCCCAGGGAATGAGCAGTTCTTC. Amino acid sequence: CSVEDLSIPGNEQFF.

This clonotype was found a few times. This rearrangement joins TRBV11-2 to TRBJ2-4; D might be TRBD1 or TRBD2, each matching 6 bases. From germline, CDR1 is SGHAT and CDR2 FQNNGV. CDR3 length equals 16 residues. The V gene lost 5 bases and the J gene lost 1 base, with 15 bases spanning the gap. DNA for the CDR3: TGTGCCAGCAGCCTAATGGGGGGCGCTGCCAAAAACATTCAGTACTTC. It encodes CASSLMGGAAKNIQYF. Full variable domain (rest looked up from reference TRBV11-2 and TRBJ2-4): EAGVAQSPRYKIIEKRQSVAFWCNPISGHATLYWYQQILGQGPKLLIQFQNNGVVDDSQLPKDRFSAERLKGVDSTLKIQPAKLEDSAVYLCASSLMGGAAKNIQYFGAGTRLSVL.

The chain joins TRBV5-1 to TRBJ2-5, with D unresolved. Germline assignment: CDR1 SGHRS and CDR2 YFSETQ. V lost 0 bases and J lost 0, with 9 bases in between. The CDR3 extends over 15 amino acids. DNA of the CDR3: TGCGCCAGCAGCTTGGGTTGGCGGCACCAAGAGACCCAGTACTTC. Translated: CASSLGWRHQETQYF.

The V call is TRBV9, the J call TRBJ2-7; D gene uncertain. Trimming shortened V by 0 bases and J by 5 bases, and 12 bases separated the two germline ends. Germline V gene data show CDR1 as SGDLS and CDR2 as YYNGEE. The CDR3 contains 14 residues. The DNA for the CDR3 is TGTGCCAGCAGCGTAGATCGGGCCGACCACGAGCAGTACTTC. This gives the protein CASSVDRADHEQYF. The whole variable domain, remainder taken from reference TRBV9 and TRBJ2-7, is DSGVTQTPKHLITATGQRVTLRCSPRSGDLSVYWYQQSLDQGLQFLIQYYNGEERAKGNILERFSAQQFPDLHSELNLSSLELGDSALYFCASSVDRADHEQYFGPGTRLTVT.

This clonotype was detected only a few times. The chain combines TRBV7-8 with TRBJ2-1; TRBD2 agrees at 8 bases. V dropped 1 base and J dropped 4; count of bases not matched to a gene: 9. This CDR3 has 17 residues. The V gene's germline CDR1 is SGHVS and CDR2 FQNEAQ. CDR3: CASSLDGRALGYNEQFF. In DNA form, the CDR3 reads TGTGCCAGCAGCTTAGACGGGAGGGCCCTCGGGTACAATGAGCAGTTCTTC.

Only a few counts were recorded for this clonotype. V is TRBV6-5 and J is TRBJ1-1; the match to TRBD1 covers 8 bases. Trimming at V came to 6 bases and at J to 7 bases, leaving 4 bases not matched to a gene. This CDR3 has 12 residues. Germline-derived CDR1 and CDR2 are MNHEY and SVGAGI. For the CDR3, the DNA is TGTGCCAGCAGATTCGACAGGGGTGAAGCTTTCTTT. Its translation: CASRFDRGEAFF.

The table lists this clonotype with a few counts. This chain joins TRBV4-1 and TRBJ2-3; 9 bases line up with TRBD1. Germline CDR1 MGHRA, CDR2 YSYEKL. The CDR3 is 18 amino acids. The J segment lost 4 bases and the V segment lost 4 bases, leaving 15 bases of the junction unmatched. As DNA, the CDR3 is TGCGCCAGCAGCCGAGGCCTCCCGGGACAGGGATGGGCAGATACGCAGTATTTT. Its translation is CASSRGLPGQGWADTQYF.

The V call is TRBV5-4, the J call TRBJ1-4; D not certain. This CDR3 region has 15 residues. Between the trimmed V and J ends, which lost 2 bases and 0 bases, there was a span of 8 bases. Germline CDR1 is SGHNT and CDR2 is YYREEE (reference sequence). The CDR3 region is CASSLGPSTNEKLFF. The CDR3 DNA reads TGTGCCAGCAGCTTAGGGCCTTCAACTAATGAAAAACTGTTTTTT. Using reference TRBV5-4 and TRBJ1-4 for the parts outside the CDR3, the full variable domain is ETGVTQSPTHLIKTRGQQVTLRCSSQSGHNTVSWYQQALGQGPQFIFQYYREEENGRGNFPPRFSGLQFPNYSSELNVNALELDDSALYLCASSLGPSTNEKLFFGSGTQLSVL.

The genes are TRBV6-5 and TRBJ1-1, with a tentative D call TRBD1 (5 bases). This CDR3 is 15 amino acids long. V was cut by 6 bases and J by 5 bases, with 19 bases left in between. The germline V gene encodes CDR1 MNHEY and CDR2 SVGAGI. Here the CDR3 DNA reads TGTGCCAGCAGCCTAGTGAGGGGAAGTGGGACTGAAGCTTTCTTT. Amino acids: CASSLVRGSGTEAFF.

This clonotype showed up just a few times. J is TRBJ1-2 and V is TRBV5-1, with 10 bases identical to TRBD1. The CDR3 loop spans 16 amino acids. The germline V gene encodes CDR1 SGHRS and CDR2 YFSETQ. V gave up 4 bases and J gave up 2 bases; unmatched junction bases: 8. The CDR3 DNA follows: TGCGCCAGCAGCCGCGCCGGGACAGGGGTAAACTATGGCTACACCTTC. Translating gives CASSRAGTGVNYGYTF.

The sample holds a few counts of this clonotype. The chain carries TRBV29-1 and TRBJ2-5; 7 nucleotides align to TRBD1. Losses at the gene ends were 6 bases for V and 2 bases for J; bases not matched to a gene: 12. Germline V gene data show CDR1 as SQVTM and CDR2 as ANQGSEA. The CDR3 has 15 residues. The CDR3 region is CSVDDGTAWQETQYF. The CDR3 DNA follows: TGCAGCGTCGACGACGGGACAGCCTGGCAAGAGACCCAGTACTTC.

The chain is built from TRBV6-2 or TRBV6-3 and TRBJ1-1; possible D gene TRBD1, 5 bases. The CDR3 totals 15 residues. Germline V gene lookup returns CDR1 MNHEY and CDR2 SVGEGT. With 2 bases removed from V and 5 bases from J, the gap between germline ends came to 15 bases. CDR3 protein: CASSYTGLSGTEAFF. DNA of the CDR3: TGTGCCAGCAGTTACACGGGACTGTCAGGAACTGAAGCTTTCTTT.

This clonotype was recorded many times. This chain uses TRBV28 with TRBJ1-4; D not certain. V was cut by 5 bases and J by 2 bases, with 9 bases left in between. This CDR3 is 14 amino acids long. Germline V gene lookup returns CDR1 MDHEN and CDR2 SYDVKM. The CDR3 DNA follows: TGTGCCAGCAGTCTACATTCGACTAATGAAAAACTGTTTTTT. Encoded protein: CASSLHSTNEKLFF. The full variable domain, with the rest looked up from reference TRBV28 and TRBJ1-4, is DVKVTQSSRYLVKRTGEKVFLECVQDMDHENMFWYRQDPGLGLRLIYFSYDVKMKEKGDIPEGYSVSREKKERFSLILESASTNQTSMYLCASSLHSTNEKLFFGSGTQLSVL.

This clonotype has only a few counts. This chain connects TRBV10-3 to TRBJ2-7, with 9 bases matching TRBD1. The CDR3 has 15 amino acids. Germline CDR1 and CDR2: ENHRY and SYGVKD. J was trimmed by 6 bases and V by 3 bases; bases with no gene match: 9. The CDR3: CAISDGTGHLGEQYF. The CDR3, as DNA: TGTGCCATCAGTGATGGGACAGGGCATCTAGGCGAGCAGTACTTC.

The CDR3 coding sequence is TGCAGTGCTAGAGTTCAAGCGGGGAGCTCCTACGAGCAGTACTTC. It encodes CSARVQAGSSYEQYF. The chain joins TRBV20-1 to TRBJ2-7; 7 nucleotides align to TRBD2. Germline values: CDR1 DFQATT, CDR2 SNEGSKA (reference sequence). The CDR3 has 15 amino acids. The V and J ends lost 1 base and 0 bases, in that order; junction bases with no gene match: 6.

The rearrangement uses TRBV19 and TRBJ2-2, with unresolved D. CDR1 is LNHDA and CDR2 is SQIVND in the germline V gene (reference sequence). Trimming removed 3 bases at V and 8 bases at J, with 7 bases between. The CDR3 has 12 amino acids. CDR3 nucleotide sequence: TGTGCCAGTAGTATGGCGACGGGGGAGCTGTTTTTT. This translates into CASSMATGELFF.

The chain carries TRBV4-1 and TRBJ2-3, with D perhaps matching TRBD2 (7 bases). CDR3 length: 17 residues. Germline CDR1 MGHRA, CDR2 YSYEKL. V was cut by 0 bases and J by 6 bases, with 19 bases left in between. This CDR3 reads CASSQEGRGAPGDTQYF. In DNA form, the CDR3 reads TGCGCCAGCAGCCAAGAAGGACGGGGGGCCCCGGGGGATACGCAGTATTTT.

The chain is built from TRBV7-8 and TRBJ2-7, with a tentative D call TRBD2 (6 bases). The CDR3 has 15 amino acids. V dropped 2 bases and J dropped 2 bases, with 13 bases sitting between them. Germline CDR1 and CDR2: SGHVS and FQNEAQ. The CDR3 here is CASSLSRRAAYEQYF. DNA for the CDR3: TGTGCCAGCAGCTTATCGCGGAGGGCGGCCTACGAGCAGTACTTC. Based on the CDR3 plus reference TRBV7-8 and TRBJ2-7, the full variable domain is GAGVSQSPRYKVAKRGQDVALRCDPISGHVSLFWYQQALGQGPEFLTYFQNEAQLDKSGLPSDRFFAERPEGSVSTLKIQRTQQEDSAVYLCASSLSRRAAYEQYFGPGTRLTVT.

CDR3 residues: CASSIQGLLNTGELFF. CDR3 bases: TGTGCCAGTAGTATACAGGGACTATTAAACACCGGGGAGCTGTTTTTT. V is TRBV19 and J is TRBJ2-2, with 7 nucleotides matching TRBD2. Per germline, CDR1 LNHDA and CDR2 SQIVND (reference sequence). V dropped 2 bases and J dropped 2; count of bases not matched to a gene: 5. The CDR3 covers 16 residues.

The chain uses TRBV18 and TRBJ2-7, with D tentatively TRBD1 (5 bases). The CDR3 loop spans 13 amino acids. Trimming cost V 4 bases and J 3 bases, with 10 bases left between them. Per the germline V gene, CDR1 is KGHSH and CDR2 is LQKENI. This chain's CDR3 is CASSRAGNYEQYF. In DNA form, the CDR3 reads TGTGCCAGCTCACGGGCAGGGAACTACGAGCAGTACTTC.